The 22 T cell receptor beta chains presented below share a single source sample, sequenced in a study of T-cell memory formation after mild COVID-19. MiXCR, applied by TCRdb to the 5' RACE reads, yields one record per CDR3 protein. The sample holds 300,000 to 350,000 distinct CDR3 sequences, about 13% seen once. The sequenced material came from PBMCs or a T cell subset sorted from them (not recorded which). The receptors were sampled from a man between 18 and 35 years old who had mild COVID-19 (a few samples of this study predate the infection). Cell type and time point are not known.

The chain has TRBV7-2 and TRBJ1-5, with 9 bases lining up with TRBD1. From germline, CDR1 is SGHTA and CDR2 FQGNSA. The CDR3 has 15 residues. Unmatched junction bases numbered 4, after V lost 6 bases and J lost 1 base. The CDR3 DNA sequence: TGTGCCAGCAGTGCGGACAGGGGCAGCAATCAGCCCCAGCATTTT. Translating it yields CASSADRGSNQPQHF.

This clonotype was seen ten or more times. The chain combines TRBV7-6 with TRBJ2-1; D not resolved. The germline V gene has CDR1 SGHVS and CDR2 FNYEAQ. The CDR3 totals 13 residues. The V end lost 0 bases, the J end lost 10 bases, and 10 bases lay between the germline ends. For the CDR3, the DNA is TGTGCCAGCAGCTTAGCCTTCCCTCAGGAGCAGTTCTTC. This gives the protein CASSLAFPQEQFF.

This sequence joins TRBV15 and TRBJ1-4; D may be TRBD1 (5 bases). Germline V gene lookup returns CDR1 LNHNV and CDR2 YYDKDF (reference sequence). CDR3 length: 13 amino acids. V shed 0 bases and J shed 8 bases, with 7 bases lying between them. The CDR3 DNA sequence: TGTGCCACCAGCAGAGATTCAGGGGAAAAACTGTTTTTT. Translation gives CATSRDSGEKLFF.

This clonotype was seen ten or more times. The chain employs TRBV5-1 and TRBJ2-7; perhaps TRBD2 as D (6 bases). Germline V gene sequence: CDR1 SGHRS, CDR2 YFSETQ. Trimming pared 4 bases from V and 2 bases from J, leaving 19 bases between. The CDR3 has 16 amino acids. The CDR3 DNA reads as TGCGCCAGCAGCACCCCCCTCGGCGGAGGGGCCTACGAGCAGTACTTC. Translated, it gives CASSTPLGGGAYEQYF.

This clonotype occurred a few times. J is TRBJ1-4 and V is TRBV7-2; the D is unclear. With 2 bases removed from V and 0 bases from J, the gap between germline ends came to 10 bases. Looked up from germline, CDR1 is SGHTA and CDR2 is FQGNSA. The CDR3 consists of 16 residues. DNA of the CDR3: TGTGCCAGCAGCTTACCACGTGGGGCAACTAATGAAAAACTGTTTTTT. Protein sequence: CASSLPRGATNEKLFF.

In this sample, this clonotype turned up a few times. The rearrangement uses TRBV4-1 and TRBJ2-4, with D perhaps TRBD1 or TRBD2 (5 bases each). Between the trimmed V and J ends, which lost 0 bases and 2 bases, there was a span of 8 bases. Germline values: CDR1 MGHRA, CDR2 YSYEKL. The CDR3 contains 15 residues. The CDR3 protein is CASSQDGGSKNIQYF. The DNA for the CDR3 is TGCGCCAGCAGCCAAGATGGGGGATCCAAAAACATTCAGTACTTC.

CDR3 protein: CASSYSISAGGNTIYF. CDR3 sequence (DNA): TGTGCCAGCAGTTACTCGATATCTGCAGGGGGAAACACCATATATTTT. This sequence joins TRBV6-5 and TRBJ1-3; perhaps TRBD1 as D (5 bases). The V gene lost 0 bases and the J gene lost 4 bases, with 13 bases spanning the gap. The CDR3 runs 16 residues. From germline, CDR1 is MNHEY and CDR2 SVGAGI.

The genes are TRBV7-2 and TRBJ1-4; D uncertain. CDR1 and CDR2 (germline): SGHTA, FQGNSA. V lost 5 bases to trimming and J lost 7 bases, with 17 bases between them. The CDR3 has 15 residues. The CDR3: CASSRQRGFSEKLFF. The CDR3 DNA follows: TGTGCCAGCAGCCGCCAGCGGGGATTTAGTGAAAAACTGTTTTTT.

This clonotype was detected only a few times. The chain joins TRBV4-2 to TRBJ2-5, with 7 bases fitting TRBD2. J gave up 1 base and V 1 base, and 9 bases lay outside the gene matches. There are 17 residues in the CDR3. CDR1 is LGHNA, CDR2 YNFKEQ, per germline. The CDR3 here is CASSQGRLAVLQETQYF. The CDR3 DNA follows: TGTGCCAGCAGCCAAGGGCGTCTAGCGGTACTCCAAGAGACCCAGTACTTC.

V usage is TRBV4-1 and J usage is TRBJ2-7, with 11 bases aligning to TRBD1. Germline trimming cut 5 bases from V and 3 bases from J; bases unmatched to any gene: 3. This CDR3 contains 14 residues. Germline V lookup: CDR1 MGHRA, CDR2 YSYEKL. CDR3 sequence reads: CASSSGTGGYEQYV. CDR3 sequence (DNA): TGCGCCAGCAGCTCCGGGACAGGGGGCTACGAGCAGTACGTC.

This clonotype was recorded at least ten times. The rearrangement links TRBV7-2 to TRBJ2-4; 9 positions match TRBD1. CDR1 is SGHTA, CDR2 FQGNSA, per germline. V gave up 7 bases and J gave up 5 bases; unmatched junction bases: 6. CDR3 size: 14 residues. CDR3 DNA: TGTGCCAGCAATCCGGGACAGGGACAAAACATTCAGTACTTC. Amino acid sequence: CASNPGQGQNIQYF.

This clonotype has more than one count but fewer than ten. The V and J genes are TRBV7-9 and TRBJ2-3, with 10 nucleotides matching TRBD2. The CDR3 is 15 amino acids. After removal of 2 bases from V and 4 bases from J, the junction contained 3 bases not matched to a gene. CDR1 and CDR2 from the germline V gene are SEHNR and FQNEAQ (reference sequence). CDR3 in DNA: TGTGCCAGCAGCTTAACTAGCGGGGCGCCAGATACGCAGTATTTT. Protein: CASSLTSGAPDTQYF.

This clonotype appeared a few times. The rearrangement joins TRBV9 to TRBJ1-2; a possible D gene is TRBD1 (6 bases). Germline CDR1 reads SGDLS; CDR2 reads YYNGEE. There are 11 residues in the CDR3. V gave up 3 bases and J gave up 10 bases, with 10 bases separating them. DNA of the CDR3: TGTGCCAGCAGCGCGGACAGTTACTACACCTTC. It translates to CASSADSYYTF. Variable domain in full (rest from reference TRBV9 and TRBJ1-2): DSGVTQTPKHLITATGQRVTLRCSPRSGDLSVYWYQQSLDQGLQFLIQYYNGEERAKGNILERFSAQQFPDLHSELNLSSLELGDSALYFCASSADSYYTFGSGTRLTVV.

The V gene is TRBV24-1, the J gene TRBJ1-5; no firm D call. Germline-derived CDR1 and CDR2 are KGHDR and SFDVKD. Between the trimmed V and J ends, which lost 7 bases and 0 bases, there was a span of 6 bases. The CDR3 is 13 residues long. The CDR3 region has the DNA TGTGCCACCAGGGGGTATAGCAATCAGCCCCAGCATTTT. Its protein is CATRGYSNQPQHF.

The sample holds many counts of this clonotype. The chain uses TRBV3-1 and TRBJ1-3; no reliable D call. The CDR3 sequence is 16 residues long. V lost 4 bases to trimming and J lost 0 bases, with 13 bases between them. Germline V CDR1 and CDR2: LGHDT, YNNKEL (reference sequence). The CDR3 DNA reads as TGTGCCAGCAGCCCGACCGGCTCGGGCTCTGGAAACACCATATATTTT. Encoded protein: CASSPTGSGSGNTIYF. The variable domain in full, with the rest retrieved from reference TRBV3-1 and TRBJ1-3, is DTAVSQTPKYLVTQMGNDKSIKCEQNLGHDTMYWYKQDSKKFLKIMFSYNNKELIINETVPNRFSPKSPDKAHLNLHINSLELGDSAVYFCASSPTGSGSGNTIYFGEGSWLTVV.

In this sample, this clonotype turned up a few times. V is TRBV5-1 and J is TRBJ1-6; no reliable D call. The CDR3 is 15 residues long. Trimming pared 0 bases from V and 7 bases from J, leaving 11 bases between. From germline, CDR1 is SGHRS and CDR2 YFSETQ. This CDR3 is CASSLGPGFNSPLHF. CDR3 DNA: TGCGCCAGCAGCTTGGGACCGGGGTTCAATTCACCCCTCCACTTT.

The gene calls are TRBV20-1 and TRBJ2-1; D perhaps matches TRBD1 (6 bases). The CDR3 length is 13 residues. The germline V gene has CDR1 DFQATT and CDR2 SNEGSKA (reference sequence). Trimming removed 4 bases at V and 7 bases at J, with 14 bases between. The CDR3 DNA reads TGCAGTGCTATAGTGGGGGCGAGGAATGAGCAGTTCTTC. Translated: CSAIVGARNEQFF.

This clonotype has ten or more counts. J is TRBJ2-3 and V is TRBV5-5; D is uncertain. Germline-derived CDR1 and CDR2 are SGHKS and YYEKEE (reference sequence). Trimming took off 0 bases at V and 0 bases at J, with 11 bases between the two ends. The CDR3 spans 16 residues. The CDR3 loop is CASSLAGPPSTDTQYF. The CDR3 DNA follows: TGTGCCAGCAGCTTGGCAGGTCCCCCAAGCACAGATACGCAGTATTTT.

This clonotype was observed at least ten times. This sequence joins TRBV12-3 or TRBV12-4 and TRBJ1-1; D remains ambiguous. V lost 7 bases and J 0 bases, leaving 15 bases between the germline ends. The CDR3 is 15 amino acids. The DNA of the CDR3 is TGTGCCAGCAATTTGCGGACGGGGATGAACACTGAAGCTTTCTTT. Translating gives CASNLRTGMNTEAFF.

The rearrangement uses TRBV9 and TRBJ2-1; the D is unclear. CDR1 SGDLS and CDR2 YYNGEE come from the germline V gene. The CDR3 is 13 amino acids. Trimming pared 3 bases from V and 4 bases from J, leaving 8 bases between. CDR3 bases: TGTGCCAGCAGCGCAACCACATACAATGAGCAGTTCTTC. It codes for CASSATTYNEQFF.

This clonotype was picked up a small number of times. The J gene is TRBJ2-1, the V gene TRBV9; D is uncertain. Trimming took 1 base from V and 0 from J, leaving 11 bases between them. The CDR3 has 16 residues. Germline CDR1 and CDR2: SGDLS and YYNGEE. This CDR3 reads CASSVHHGSSYNEQFF. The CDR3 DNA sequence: TGTGCCAGCAGCGTACACCACGGGTCCTCCTACAATGAGCAGTTCTTC.

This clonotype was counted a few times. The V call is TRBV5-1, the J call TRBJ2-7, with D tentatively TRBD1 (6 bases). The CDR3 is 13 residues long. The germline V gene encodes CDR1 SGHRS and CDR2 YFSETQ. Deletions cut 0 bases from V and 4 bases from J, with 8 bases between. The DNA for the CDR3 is TGCGCCAGCAGCTTGGAAACAGGGTACGAGCAGTACGTC. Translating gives CASSLETGYEQYV.